The TCR beta chain described here comes from a study of ipilimumab plus nivolumab after autologous stem cell transplantation. With V trimmed by 1 base and J by 4 bases, 10 bases remained unmatched. The CDR3 is 17 residues long. Germline loops: CDR1 PRHDT, CDR2 FYEKMQ (reference sequence). Starting 14 to 28 days after autologous transplant, ipilimumab 1 mg/kg was given. Clones were read by immunoSEQ multiplex PCR, and TCRdb kept only the in-frame ones, dropping some. The repertoire holds 10,000 to 15,000 clones, 55% to 85% seen once, with about 15% in the top ten. The source of this sequence is a male donor with diffuse large B-cell lymphoma. This chain links TRBV13 with TRBJ2-3; the match to TRBD2 covers 8 bases. Sequencing used PBMCs, obtained in a trial of ipilimumab plus nivolumab as post-transplant consolidation. As DNA, the CDR3 is TGTGCCAGCAGCTTAGACGAAAGCGGGAGACAAGCAGATACGCAGTATTTT. Encoded protein: CASSLDESGRQADTQYF. Variable domain in full (rest from reference TRBV13 and TRBJ2-3): AAGVIQSPRHLIKEKRETATLKCYPIPRHDTVYWYQQGPGQDPQFLISFYEKMQSDKGSIPDRFSAQQFSDYHSELNMSSLELGDSALYFCASSLDESGRQADTQYFGPGTRLTVL.